These T cell receptor beta chains were read from a single sample in a study of regulatory T cells in long-lasting Graves disease. Each CDR3 protein gets one entry after TCRdb re-called the multiplex PCR reads with MiXCR. Of 400,000 to 500,000 distinct CDR3 sequences listed, 20% to 25% are singletons. The specimen comprised peripheral blood mononuclear cells (PBMCs), sampled when the disease was refractory, from a patient treated with antithyroid drugs. These receptors originate from a female donor with Graves disease. The CDR3 runs from the conserved cysteine through the conserved F or W. The order of the fields is V gene, CDR3 length, CDR3 protein.

TRBV25-1 14 CASSKGETPYEQYF
TRBV5-1 13 CASSSTGLTEAFF
TRBV3-1 14 CASSLEGGAGIQYF
TRBV7-9 16 CASSPDRDRSQETQYF
TRBV15 11 CATSENSPLHF
TRBV11-2 14 CASSLEHLNSPLHF
TRBV28 11 CASSFPGEQYF
TRBV5-4 15 CASSPTGRGTDTQYF
TRBV2 13 CATGLAIAYEQYF
TRBV11-2 15 CASSGGRGGNQPQHF
TRBV7-2 13 CGTQGPASFGYAF
TRBV6-5 14 CASSYLPGQGELFF
TRBV6-5 16 CASSYGTGESNQPQHF
TRBV5-6 13 CAGSLVYSYEQYF
TRBV7-8 16 CASSGRLGQVAGELFF
TRBV10-3 16 CAISEPSGPGGDTQYF
TRBV4-1 19 CASSQVSRQGAVGDEKLFF
TRBV4-1 13 CASSQDTVTEAFF
TRBV12-3/TRBV12-4 14 CASRYGQGSTEAFF
TRBV7-9 15 CASSPLGQLQETQYF
TRBV24-1 16 CATSDDATSSSYEQYF
TRBV12-3/TRBV12-4 14 CASSSQAADYGYTF
TRBV20-1 14 CSAVPYGMNTEAFF
TRBV7-9 11 CASSSAGDQYF